What follows are 5 T cell receptor beta chains derived from one specimen sequenced in a study of molecular identifiers for immune sequencing clone quantification. Via MiXCR, TCRdb re-called the PCR reads, giving one row per CDR3 protein. The table includes about 640,000 distinct CDR3 sequences, nearly 20% detected once. Sequencing was done on a sample of naive CD8+ T cells from blood, with Jurkat cell RNA spiked in. Subset in this sample: FACS-sorted CD8+CD4-CCR7+CD45RA+ naive T cells. The receptors here all came from a human donor in good health. Some libraries in this study had Jurkat cell RNA spiked in.

This clonotype was seen repeatedly, ten times or more. This chain uses TRBV5-1 with TRBJ1-1; no definite D call. The CDR3 extends over 15 amino acids. V lost 0 bases, J lost 2 bases, and 11 bases lay in between. Germline CDR1 reads SGHRS; CDR2 reads YFSETQ. The CDR3 here is CASSLVGRTNTEAFF. The CDR3 nucleotides are TGCGCCAGCAGCTTGGTTGGCAGAACAAACACTGAAGCTTTCTTT.

Ten or more counts support this clonotype. This chain links TRBV4-2 with TRBJ2-7, with D perhaps TRBD2 (5 bases). From germline, CDR1 is LGHNA and CDR2 YNFKEQ. V lost 2 bases, J lost 3 bases, and 11 bases lay in between. The CDR3 extends over 14 amino acids. CDR3 nucleotide sequence: TGTGCCAGCAGCCAAAGCGCCCGGGACTACGAGCAGTACTTC. Protein: CASSQSARDYEQYF.

Many counts were recorded for this clonotype. J is TRBJ2-1 and V is TRBV27; 7 bases agree with TRBD1. The CDR3 runs 13 residues. Germline values: CDR1 MNHEY, CDR2 SMNVEV (reference sequence). Trimming removed 5 bases from V and 5 bases from J; junction bases left unmatched: 3. Written as DNA, the CDR3 is TGTGCCAGCAGTGTACAGGGGAACAATGAGCAGTTCTTC. Translating it yields CASSVQGNNEQFF.

The gene calls are TRBV2 and TRBJ2-2; D remains ambiguous. The CDR3 has 15 residues. From germline, CDR1 is SNHLY and CDR2 FYNNEI. V dropped 4 bases and J dropped 3 bases, with 12 bases sitting between them. The CDR3 loop reads CASSATTTDTGELFF. DNA for the CDR3: TGTGCCAGCAGTGCAACCACTACGGACACCGGGGAGCTGTTTTTT.

This clonotype was counted at least ten times. The chain links TRBV6-5 to TRBJ2-2, with 8 nucleotides matching TRBD2. CDR1 and CDR2 from the germline V gene are MNHEY and SVGAGI. CDR3 length: 16 amino acids. V was clipped by 4 bases and J by 6 bases; unmatched bases: 10. CDR3: CASSFLRGRKAGELFF. In nucleotides, the CDR3 is TGTGCCAGCAGTTTTCTGCGCGGGAGGAAGGCCGGGGAGCTGTTTTTT.